This T cell receptor beta chain was profiled in a study of blood T cell repertoires in COVID-19 (dated by TCRdb to 2018 to 2021). In the study overall: Samples from collaborators originated in the United States, Italy and Spain and spanned both the acute and convalescent phases of COVID-19. Samples came from the ongoing ImmuneRACE study (first 160 participants) plus 1,254 subjects from 6 global collaborators. The dataset comprised deeply sampled blood TCRbeta repertoires from subjects exposed to, actively infected with, or recovered from COVID-19. Where available, HLA class I and class II types were taken from metadata supplied by the sample provider and were not determined by assay-based typing. The material from the prospective study consisted of cDNA or gDNA derived from T cells, B-cell-depleted T cells, or PBMCs. A freely available public database, intended as a resource for researchers studying the immune response to SARS-CoV-2, is where the repertoires were released. A de-identified subject ID, COVID-19 status, age in years and sex were almost always included in the sample metadata.

The study at large found these results: The amount of clinical and demographic metadata varied by source and participant and was provided uncurated.

The collaborating institutions used their own protocols to collect whole blood in K2EDTA tubes. Collaborator samples were shipped for TCRbeta analysis as frozen whole blood, isolated PBMCs, or DNA extracted from either sample type. TCRbeta CDR3 regions were amplified from genomic DNA by means of the immunoSEQ Assay, a bias-controlled multiplex PCR. The study's processing was this. The number of nucleated cells in each sample was estimated from the amplification of reference gene primers within the assay. To quantify the absolute abundance of each unique TCRbeta CDR3 rearrangement, sequence reads were collapsed and filtered. For each sample, productive Simpson clonality was calculated as the square root of Simpson's diversity index across productive rearrangements. Not all clones reach the TCRdb copy of this immuneACCESS table, which keeps in-frame sequences only. Checked studies attribute under half of the gap to unresolved V genes and leave the rest unexplained. The DNA was the basis for D and trimming; V, J and clone size are from that table. The sample table lists around 100,000 clones, approximately 62% of them with a count of one. The ten largest clones take up about 5.9% of the sample.

With respect to this clone: Its antigen remains undetermined. Base qualities are not provided; no much larger clone lies one nucleotide away.

Inclusive of the bounding cysteine and phenylalanine, the CDR3 is 15 residues long. Only the CDR3 DNA is retained, 45 bases long and in frame from the first base. CDR1 and CDR2 were assigned from the germline V gene as SGHTA and FQGTGA. At the junction V is shortened by 6 bases and J by 8 bases; bases outside the gene matches: 11. Sequencing was carried out using peripheral blood. The receptor chain draws on TRBV7-3 and TRBJ2-1; 9 central nucleotides agree with TRBD2. The TCR was taken from a man at least 80 years old with acute or convalescent COVID-19. The sequence in DNA is TGTGCCAGCAGTCCAGAGGGTAGCGGGAGCTATGAGCAGTTCTTC. Its amino acids are CASSPEGSGSYEQFF.